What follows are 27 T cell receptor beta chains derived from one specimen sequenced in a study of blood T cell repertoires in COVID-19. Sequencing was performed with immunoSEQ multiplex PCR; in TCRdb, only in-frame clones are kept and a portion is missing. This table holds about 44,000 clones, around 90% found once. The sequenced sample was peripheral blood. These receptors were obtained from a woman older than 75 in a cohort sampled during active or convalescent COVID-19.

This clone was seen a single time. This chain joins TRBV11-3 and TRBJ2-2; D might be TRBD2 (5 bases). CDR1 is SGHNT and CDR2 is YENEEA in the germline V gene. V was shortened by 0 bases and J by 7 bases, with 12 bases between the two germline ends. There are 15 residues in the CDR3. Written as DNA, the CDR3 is TGTGCCAGCAGCTTAGATCCGCGGGTCGGCGGGGAGCTGTTTTTT. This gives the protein CASSLDPRVGGELFF.

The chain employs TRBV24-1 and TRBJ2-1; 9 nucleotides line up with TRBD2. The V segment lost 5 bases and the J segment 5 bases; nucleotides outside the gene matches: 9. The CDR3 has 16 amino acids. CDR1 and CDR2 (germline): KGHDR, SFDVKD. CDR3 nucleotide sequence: TGTGCCACCAGTGCGCTCAGGACTAGCGCCGACAATGAGCAGTTCTTC. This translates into CATSALRTSADNEQFF.

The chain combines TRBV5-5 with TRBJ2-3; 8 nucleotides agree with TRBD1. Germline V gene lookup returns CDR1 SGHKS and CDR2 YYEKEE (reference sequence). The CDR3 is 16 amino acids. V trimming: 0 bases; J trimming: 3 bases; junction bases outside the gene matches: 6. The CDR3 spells CASSLARGHLTDTQYF. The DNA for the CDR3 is TGTGCCAGCAGCTTGGCCAGGGGGCATCTTACAGATACGCAGTATTTT.

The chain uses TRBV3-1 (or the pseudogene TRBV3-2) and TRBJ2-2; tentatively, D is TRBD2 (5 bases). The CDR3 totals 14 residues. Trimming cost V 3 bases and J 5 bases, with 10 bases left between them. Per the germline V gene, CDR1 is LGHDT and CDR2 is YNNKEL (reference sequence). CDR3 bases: TGTGCCAGCAGCCACCAAACTAGAACCGGGGAGCTGTTTTTT. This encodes CASSHQTRTGELFF.

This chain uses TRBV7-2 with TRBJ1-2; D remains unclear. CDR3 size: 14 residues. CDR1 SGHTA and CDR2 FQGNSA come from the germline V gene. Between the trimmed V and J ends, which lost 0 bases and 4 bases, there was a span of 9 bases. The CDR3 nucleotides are TGTGCCAGCAGCTTAGCCACAGCAACCTATGGCTACACCTTC. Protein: CASSLATATYGYTF.

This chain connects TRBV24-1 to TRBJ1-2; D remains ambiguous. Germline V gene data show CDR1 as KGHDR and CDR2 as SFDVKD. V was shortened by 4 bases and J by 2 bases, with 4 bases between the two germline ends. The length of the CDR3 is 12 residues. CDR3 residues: CATSDQNYGYTF. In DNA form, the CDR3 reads TGTGCCACCAGTGACCAGAACTATGGCTACACCTTC.

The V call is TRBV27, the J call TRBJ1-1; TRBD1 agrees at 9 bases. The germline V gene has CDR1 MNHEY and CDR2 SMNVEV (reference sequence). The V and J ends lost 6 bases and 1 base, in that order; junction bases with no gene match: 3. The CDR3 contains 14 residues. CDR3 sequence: CASSPDRGNTEAFF. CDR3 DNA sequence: TGTGCCAGCAGCCCGGACAGGGGGAACACTGAAGCTTTCTTT.

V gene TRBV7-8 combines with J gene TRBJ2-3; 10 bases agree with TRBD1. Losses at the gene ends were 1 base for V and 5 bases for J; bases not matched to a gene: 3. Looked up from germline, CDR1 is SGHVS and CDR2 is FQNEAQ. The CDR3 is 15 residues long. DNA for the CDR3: TGTGCCAGCAGCTTAGGCGGGACAGGGGAAGATACGCAGTATTTT. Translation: CASSLGGTGEDTQYF.

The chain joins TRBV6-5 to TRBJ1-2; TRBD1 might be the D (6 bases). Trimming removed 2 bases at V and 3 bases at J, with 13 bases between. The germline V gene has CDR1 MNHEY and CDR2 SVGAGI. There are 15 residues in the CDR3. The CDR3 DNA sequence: TGTGCCAGCAGTTACCGGAGGGGGGGTGACTATGGCTACACCTTC. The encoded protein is CASSYRRGGDYGYTF.

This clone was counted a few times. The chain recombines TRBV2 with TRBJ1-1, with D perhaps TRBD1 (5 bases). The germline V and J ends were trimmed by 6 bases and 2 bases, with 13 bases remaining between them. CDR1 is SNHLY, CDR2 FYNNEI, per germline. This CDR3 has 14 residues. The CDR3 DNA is TGTGCCAGCAGCATTCAGGGAGGCAACACTGAAGCTTTCTTT. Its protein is CASSIQGGNTEAFF.

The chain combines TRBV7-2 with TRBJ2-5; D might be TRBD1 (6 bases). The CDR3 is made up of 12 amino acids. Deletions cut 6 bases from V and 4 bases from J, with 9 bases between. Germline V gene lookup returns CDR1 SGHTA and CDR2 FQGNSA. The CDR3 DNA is TGTGCCAGCAGACCGACAGGAGAGACCCAGTACTTC. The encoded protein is CASRPTGETQYF.

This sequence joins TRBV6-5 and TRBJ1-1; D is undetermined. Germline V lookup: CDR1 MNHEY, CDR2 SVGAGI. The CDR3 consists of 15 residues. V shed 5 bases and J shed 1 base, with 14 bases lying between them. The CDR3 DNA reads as TGTGCCAGCAGTCGCGGCGCAGACCCGAACACTGAAGCTTTCTTT. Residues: CASSRGADPNTEAFF.

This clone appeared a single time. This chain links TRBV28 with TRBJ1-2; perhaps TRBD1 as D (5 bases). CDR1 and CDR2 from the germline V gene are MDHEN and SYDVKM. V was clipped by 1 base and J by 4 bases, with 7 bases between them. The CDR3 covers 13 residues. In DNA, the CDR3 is TGTGCCAGCAGTTTATACGGGGGCTATGGCTACACCTTC. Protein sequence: CASSLYGGYGYTF.

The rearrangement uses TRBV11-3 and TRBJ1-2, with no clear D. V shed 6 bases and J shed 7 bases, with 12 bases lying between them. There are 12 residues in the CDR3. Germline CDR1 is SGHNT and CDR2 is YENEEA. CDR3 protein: CASRGSGSGYTF. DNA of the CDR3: TGTGCCAGCAGAGGATCAGGATCTGGCTACACCTTC.

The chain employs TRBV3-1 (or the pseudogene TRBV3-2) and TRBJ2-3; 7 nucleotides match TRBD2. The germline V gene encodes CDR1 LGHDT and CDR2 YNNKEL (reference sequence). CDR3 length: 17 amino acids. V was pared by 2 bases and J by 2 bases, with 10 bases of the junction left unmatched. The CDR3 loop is CASSQRLPLADTDTQYF. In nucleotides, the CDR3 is TGTGCCAGCAGCCAAAGGCTCCCGCTAGCGGACACAGATACGCAGTATTTT.

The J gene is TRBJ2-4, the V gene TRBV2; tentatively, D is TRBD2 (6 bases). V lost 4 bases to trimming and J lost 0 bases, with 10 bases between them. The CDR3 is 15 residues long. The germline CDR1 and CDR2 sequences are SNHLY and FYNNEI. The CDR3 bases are TGTGCCAGCAGTGTCGGACTACTAGCCAAAAACATTCAGTACTTC. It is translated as CASSVGLLAKNIQYF.

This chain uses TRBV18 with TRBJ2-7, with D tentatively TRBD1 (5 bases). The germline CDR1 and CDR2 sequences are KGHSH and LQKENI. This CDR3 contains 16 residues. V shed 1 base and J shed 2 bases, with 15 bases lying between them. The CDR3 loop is CASSPQKTQGAYEQYF. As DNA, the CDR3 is TGTGCCAGCTCACCACAAAAAACCCAGGGCGCCTACGAGCAGTACTTC.

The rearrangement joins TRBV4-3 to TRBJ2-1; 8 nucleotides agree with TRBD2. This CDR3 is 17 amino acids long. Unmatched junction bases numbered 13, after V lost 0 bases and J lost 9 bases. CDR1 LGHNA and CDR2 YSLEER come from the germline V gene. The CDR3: CASSQDYGVLAGIEQFF. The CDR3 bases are TGCGCCAGCAGCCAAGATTACGGGGTCCTAGCGGGTATTGAGCAGTTCTTC.

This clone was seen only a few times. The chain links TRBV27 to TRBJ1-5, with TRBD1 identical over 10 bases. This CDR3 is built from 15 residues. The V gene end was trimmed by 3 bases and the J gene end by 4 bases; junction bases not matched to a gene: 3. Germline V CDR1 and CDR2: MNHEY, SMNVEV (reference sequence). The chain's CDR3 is CASSFGTGANQPQHF. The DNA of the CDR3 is TGTGCCAGCAGTTTCGGGACAGGGGCGAATCAGCCCCAGCATTTT.

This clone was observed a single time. CDR3 nucleotides: TGCGCCAGCAGCCGCCCCGGACTAGCGGGGGGGAGAGATACGCAGTATTTT. Residues: CASSRPGLAGGRDTQYF. The chain is built from TRBV5-1 and TRBJ2-3; 15 positions match TRBD2. Trimming removed 4 bases from V and 5 bases from J; junction bases left unmatched: 8. Germline loops: CDR1 SGHRS, CDR2 YFSETQ. This CDR3 comprises 17 residues.

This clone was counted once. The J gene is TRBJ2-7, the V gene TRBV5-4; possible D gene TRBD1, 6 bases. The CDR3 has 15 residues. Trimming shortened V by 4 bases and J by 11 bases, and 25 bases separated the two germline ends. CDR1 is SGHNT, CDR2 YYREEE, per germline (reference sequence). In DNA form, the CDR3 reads TGTGCCAGCAGCCCGTCACGGGACAACACCCTGATGGAGTACTTC. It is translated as CASSPSRDNTLMEYF.

CDR3 in amino acids: CASSLSTASTDTQYF. The CDR3 DNA reads TGCGCCAGCAGCTTGTCTACAGCTAGCACAGATACGCAGTATTTT. The chain couples TRBV5-1 to TRBJ2-3; no firm D call. CDR1 SGHRS and CDR2 YFSETQ come from the germline V gene. V gave up 1 base and J gave up 0 bases, with 9 bases separating them. The CDR3 loop spans 15 amino acids.

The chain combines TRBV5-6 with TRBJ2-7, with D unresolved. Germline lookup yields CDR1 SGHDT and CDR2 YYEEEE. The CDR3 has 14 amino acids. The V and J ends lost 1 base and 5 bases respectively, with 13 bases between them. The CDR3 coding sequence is TGTGCCAGCAGCTTGACCACAACCCTCCACGAGCAGTACTTC. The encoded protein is CASSLTTTLHEQYF.

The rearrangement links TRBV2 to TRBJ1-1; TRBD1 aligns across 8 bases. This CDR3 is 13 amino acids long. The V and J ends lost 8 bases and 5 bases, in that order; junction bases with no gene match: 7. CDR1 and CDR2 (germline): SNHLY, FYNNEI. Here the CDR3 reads CASQDRVKTEAFF. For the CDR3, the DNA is TGTGCCAGCCAGGACAGGGTAAAGACTGAAGCTTTCTTT.

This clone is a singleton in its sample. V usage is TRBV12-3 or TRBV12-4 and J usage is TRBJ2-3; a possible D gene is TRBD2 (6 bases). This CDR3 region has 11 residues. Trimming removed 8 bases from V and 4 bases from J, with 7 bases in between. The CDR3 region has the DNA TGTGCCAGCCGGAGGGCAGATACGCAGTATTTT. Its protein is CASRRADTQYF.

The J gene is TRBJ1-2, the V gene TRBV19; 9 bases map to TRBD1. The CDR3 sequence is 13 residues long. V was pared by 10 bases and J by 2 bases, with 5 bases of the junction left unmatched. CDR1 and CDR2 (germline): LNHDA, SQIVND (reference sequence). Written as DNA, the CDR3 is TGTGCCACCCGGACAGGGGTGAACTATGGCTACACCTTC. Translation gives CATRTGVNYGYTF.

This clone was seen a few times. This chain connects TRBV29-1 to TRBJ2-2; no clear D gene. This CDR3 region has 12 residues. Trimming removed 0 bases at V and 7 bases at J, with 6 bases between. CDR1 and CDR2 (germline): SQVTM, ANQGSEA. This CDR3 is CSVEETVGELFF. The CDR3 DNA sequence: TGCAGCGTTGAAGAAACAGTCGGGGAGCTGTTTTTT.